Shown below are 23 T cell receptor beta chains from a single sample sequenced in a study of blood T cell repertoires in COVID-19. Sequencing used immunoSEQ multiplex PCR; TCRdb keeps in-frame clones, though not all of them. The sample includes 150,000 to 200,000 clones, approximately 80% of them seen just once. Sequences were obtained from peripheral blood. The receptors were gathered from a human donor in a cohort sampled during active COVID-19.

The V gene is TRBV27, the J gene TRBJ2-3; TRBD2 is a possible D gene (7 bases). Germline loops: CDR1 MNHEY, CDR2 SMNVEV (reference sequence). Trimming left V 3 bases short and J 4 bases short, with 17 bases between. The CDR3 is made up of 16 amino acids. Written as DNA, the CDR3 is TGTGCCAGCAGTTTCAGGGGACTATTCGGGGCAGATACGCAGTATTTT. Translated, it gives CASSFRGLFGADTQYF.

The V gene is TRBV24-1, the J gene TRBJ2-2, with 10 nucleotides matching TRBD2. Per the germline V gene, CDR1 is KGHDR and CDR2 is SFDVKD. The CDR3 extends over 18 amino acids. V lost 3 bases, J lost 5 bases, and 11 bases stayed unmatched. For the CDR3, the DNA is TGTGCCACCAGTGATCCACTAAGCGGGAGGGCCGGGACCGGGGAGCTGTTTTTT. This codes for CATSDPLSGRAGTGELFF.

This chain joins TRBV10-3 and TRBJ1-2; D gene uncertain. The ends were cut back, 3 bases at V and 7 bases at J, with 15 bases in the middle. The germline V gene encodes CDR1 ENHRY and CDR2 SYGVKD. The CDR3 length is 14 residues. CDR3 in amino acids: CAISDPRTTGGYTF. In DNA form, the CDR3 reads TGTGCCATCAGTGACCCAAGGACTACGGGTGGCTACACCTTC.

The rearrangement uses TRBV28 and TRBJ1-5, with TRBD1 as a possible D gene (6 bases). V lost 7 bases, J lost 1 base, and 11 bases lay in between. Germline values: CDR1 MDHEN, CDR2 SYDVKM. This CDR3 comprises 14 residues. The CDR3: CASKGQGSNQPQHF. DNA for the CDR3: TGTGCCAGCAAGGGTCAGGGGAGCAATCAGCCCCAGCATTTT.

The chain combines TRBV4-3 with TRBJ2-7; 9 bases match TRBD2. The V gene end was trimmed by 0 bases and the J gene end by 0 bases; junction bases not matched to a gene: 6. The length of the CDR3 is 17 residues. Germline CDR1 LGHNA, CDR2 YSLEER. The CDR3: CASSQDWASGNSYEQYF. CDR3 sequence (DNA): TGCGCCAGCAGCCAAGATTGGGCTAGCGGGAACTCCTACGAGCAGTACTTC.

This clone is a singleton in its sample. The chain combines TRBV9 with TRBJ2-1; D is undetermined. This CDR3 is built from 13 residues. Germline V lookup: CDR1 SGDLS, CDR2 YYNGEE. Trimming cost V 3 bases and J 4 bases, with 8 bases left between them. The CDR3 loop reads CASSADLYNEQFF. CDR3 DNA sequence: TGTGCCAGCAGCGCTGACTTATACAATGAGCAGTTCTTC.

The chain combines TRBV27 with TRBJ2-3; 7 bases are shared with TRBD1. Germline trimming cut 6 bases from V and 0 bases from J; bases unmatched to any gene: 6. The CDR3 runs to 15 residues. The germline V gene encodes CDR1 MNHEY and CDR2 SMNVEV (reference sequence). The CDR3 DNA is TGTGCCAGCAGAAGACAGGGACGGAGCACAGATACGCAGTATTTT. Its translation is CASRRQGRSTDTQYF.

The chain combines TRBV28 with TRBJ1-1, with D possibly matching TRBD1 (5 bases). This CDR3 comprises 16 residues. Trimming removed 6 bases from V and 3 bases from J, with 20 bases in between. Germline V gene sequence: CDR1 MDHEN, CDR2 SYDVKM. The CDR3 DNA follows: TGTGCCAGCAGCCGACCGGGGGTAGGACGGGACACTGAAGCTTTCTTT. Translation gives CASSRPGVGRDTEAFF.

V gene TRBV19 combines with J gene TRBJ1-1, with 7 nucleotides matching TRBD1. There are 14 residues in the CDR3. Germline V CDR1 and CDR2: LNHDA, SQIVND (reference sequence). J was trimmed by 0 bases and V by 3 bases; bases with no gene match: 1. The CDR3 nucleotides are TGTGCCAGTAGTATCGACAGGGTGAACACTGAAGCTTTCTTT. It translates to CASSIDRVNTEAFF.

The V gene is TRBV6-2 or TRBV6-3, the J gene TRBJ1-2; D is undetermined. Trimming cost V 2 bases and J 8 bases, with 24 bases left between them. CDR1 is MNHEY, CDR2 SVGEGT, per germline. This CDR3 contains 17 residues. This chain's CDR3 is CASSYRRRAPTSNGYTF. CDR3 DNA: TGTGCCAGCAGTTACCGTCGGCGGGCACCTACCTCTAACGGCTACACCTTC.

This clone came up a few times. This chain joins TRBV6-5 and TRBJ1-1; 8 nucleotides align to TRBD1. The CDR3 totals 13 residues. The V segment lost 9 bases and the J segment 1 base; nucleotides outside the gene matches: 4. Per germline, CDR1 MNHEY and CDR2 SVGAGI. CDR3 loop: CASRQGKNTEAFF. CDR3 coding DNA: TGTGCCAGTCGACAGGGGAAGAACACTGAAGCTTTCTTT.

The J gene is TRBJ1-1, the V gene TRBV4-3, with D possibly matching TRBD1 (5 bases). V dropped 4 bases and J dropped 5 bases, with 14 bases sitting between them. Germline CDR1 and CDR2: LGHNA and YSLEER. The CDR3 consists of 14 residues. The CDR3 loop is CASSLPGVGTEAFF. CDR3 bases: TGCGCCAGCAGCCTCCCGGGGGTTGGGACTGAAGCTTTCTTT.

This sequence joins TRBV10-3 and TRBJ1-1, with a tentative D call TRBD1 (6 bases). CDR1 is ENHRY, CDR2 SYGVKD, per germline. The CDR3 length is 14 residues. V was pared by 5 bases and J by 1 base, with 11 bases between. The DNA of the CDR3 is TGTGCCATCAGTACAGGGACCTCGAACACTGAAGCTTTCTTT. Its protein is CAISTGTSNTEAFF.

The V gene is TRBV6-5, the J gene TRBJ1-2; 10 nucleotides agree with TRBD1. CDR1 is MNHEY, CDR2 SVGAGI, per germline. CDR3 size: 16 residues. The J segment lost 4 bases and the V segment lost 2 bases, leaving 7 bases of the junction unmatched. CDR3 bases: TGTGCCAGCAGTTACGTTAGGACAGGGGGGTCCTATGGCTACACCTTC. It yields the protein CASSYVRTGGSYGYTF.

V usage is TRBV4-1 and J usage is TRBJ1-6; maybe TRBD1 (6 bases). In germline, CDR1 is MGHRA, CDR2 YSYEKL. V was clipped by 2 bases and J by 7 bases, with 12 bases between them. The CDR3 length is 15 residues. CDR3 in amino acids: CASSQIQGGNSPLHF. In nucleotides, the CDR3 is TGCGCCAGCAGCCAAATACAGGGAGGGAATTCACCCCTCCACTTT.

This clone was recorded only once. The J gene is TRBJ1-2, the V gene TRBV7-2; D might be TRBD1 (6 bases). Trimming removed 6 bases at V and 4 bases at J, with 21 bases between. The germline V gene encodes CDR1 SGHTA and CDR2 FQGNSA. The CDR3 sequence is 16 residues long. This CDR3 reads CASRAESGTPTYGYTF. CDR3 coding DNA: TGTGCCAGCAGGGCCGAATCCGGGACACCAACCTATGGCTACACCTTC. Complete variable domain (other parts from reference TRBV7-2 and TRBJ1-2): GAGVSQSPSNKVTEKGKDVELRCDPISGHTALYWYRQSLGQGLEFLIYFQGNSAPDKSGLPSDRFSAERTGGSVSTLTIQRTQQEDSAVYLCASRAESGTPTYGYTFGSGTRLTVV.

CDR3 coding DNA: TGTGCCAGCAGTTACGGGGGCAACACCGGGGAGCTGTTTTTT. This encodes CASSYGGNTGELFF. The J gene is TRBJ2-2, the V gene TRBV6-5, with D maybe TRBD1 (6 bases). Germline CDR1 reads MNHEY; CDR2 reads SVGAGI. V lost 2 bases and J lost 2, with 6 bases in between. The CDR3 is made up of 14 amino acids.

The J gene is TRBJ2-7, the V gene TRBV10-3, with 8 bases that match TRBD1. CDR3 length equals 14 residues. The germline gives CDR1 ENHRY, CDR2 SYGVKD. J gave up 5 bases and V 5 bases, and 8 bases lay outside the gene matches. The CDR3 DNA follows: TGTGCCATCAGTCTTCGACAGGGGTCCCACGAGCAGTACTTC. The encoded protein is CAISLRQGSHEQYF.

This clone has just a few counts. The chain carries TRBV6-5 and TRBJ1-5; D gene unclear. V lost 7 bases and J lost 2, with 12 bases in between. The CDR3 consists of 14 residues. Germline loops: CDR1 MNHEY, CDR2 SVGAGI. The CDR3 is CASKQLSGNQPQHF. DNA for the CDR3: TGTGCCAGCAAGCAATTATCGGGCAATCAGCCCCAGCATTTT.

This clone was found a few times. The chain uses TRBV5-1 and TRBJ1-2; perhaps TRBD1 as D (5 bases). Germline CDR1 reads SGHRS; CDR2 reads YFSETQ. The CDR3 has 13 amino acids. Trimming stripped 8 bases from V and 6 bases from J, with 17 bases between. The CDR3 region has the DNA TGCGCCAGAGATACCAGGGAGGCAAATGGCTACACCTTC. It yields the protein CARDTREANGYTF.

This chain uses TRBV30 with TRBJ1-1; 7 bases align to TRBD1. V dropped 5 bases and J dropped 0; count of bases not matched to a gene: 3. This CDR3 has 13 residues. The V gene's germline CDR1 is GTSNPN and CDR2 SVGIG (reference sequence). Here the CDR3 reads CAWAGGLNTEAFF. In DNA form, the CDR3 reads TGTGCCTGGGCAGGGGGTTTGAACACTGAAGCTTTCTTT.

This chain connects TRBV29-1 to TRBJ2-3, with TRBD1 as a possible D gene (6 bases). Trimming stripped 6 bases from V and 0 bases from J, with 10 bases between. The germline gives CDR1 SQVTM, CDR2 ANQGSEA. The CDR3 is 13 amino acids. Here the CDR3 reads CSVDSPSTDTQYF. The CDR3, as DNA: TGCAGCGTGGACAGCCCTAGCACAGATACGCAGTATTTT.

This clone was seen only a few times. CDR3 DNA sequence: TGTGCCTGGATGGGGGGGAACTATGGCTACACCTTC. Its translation is CAWMGGNYGYTF. The V call is TRBV30, the J call TRBJ1-2, with D perhaps matching TRBD1 (5 bases). CDR3 size: 12 residues. The germline V gene has CDR1 GTSNPN and CDR2 SVGIG (reference sequence). V was clipped by 4 bases and J by 2 bases, with 8 bases between them.